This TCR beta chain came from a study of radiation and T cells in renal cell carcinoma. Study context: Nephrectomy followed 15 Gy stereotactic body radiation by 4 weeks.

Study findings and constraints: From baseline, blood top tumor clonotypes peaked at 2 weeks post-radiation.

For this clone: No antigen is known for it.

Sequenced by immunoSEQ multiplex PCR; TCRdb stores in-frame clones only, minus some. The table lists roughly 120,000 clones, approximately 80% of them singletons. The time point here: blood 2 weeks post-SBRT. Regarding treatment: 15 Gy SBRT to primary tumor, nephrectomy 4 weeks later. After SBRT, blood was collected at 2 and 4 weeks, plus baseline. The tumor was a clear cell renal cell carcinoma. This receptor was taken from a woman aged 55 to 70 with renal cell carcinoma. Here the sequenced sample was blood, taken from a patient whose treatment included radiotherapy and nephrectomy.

CDR3 DNA sequence: TGTGCCAGCAGTGTACGGACAGGGGGAAAAGAGACCCAGTACTTC. Translating gives CASSVRTGGKETQYF. The J gene is TRBJ2-5, the V gene TRBV28, with 10 bases aligning to TRBD1. V shed 5 bases and J 3 bases; nucleotides not matched to a gene: 6. The germline V gene has CDR1 MDHEN and CDR2 SYDVKM. This CDR3 has 15 amino acids.